The clone carrying this TCR beta chain was detected many times. Antigen unknown. These data originate in a study of identical twins. Study-wide findings and caveats: Carriage of fewer insertions was seen in abundant cord blood beta clonotypes, whereas memory repertoires showed none.

A single record per CDR3 protein comes from TCRdb applying MiXCR to the 5' RACE reads. The repertoire holds around 1.7 million distinct CDR3 sequences, roughly a third seen once, with over 0.25% in the top ten. There are 13 residues in the CDR3. Germline V lookup: CDR1 MDHEN, CDR2 SYDVKM. V gave up 6 bases and J gave up 6 bases, with 13 bases separating them. Sequenced sample: cord blood. The rearrangement links TRBV28 to TRBJ2-3; the D is unclear. The clonotype comes from a newborn girl in good health. The CDR3 spells CASRQPDGDTQYF. The CDR3 region has the DNA TGTGCCAGCAGACAACCCGACGGGGATACGCAGTATTTT.